This passage covers 23 T cell receptor beta chains from one sample sequenced in a study of blood T cell repertoires in COVID-19. Generated by immunoSEQ multiplex PCR, the TCRdb table keeps only in-frame clones and is missing some. The table has 110,000 or so clones, roughly 85% seen once. Sequencing was carried out using peripheral blood. The receptors here all came from a man in his forties or fifties with acute or convalescent COVID-19.

The V call is TRBV5-1, the J call TRBJ2-1, with 9 bases that match TRBD2. Trimming at V came to 4 bases and at J to 4 bases, leaving 12 bases not matched to a gene. The CDR3 runs 17 residues. Germline V gives CDR1 SGHRS, CDR2 YFSETQ. As DNA, the CDR3 is TGCGCCAGCAGCCTATTACGGACTAGCGAAGAGTACAATGAGCAGTTCTTC. Amino acids: CASSLLRTSEEYNEQFF.

The rearrangement uses TRBV11-2 and TRBJ1-4, with 8 nucleotides matching TRBD1. In germline, CDR1 is SGHAT, CDR2 FQNNGV. V was pared by 5 bases and J by 7 bases, with 6 bases of the junction left unmatched. The CDR3 runs to 14 residues. The CDR3 DNA follows: TGTGCCAGCAGCCTCAGGGGGCTGGGTGAAAAACTGTTTTTT. As protein: CASSLRGLGEKLFF.

V usage is TRBV18 and J usage is TRBJ1-3, with D maybe TRBD1 (5 bases). V lost 2 bases to trimming and J lost 3 bases, with 14 bases between them. The CDR3 sequence is 16 residues long. Germline-derived CDR1 and CDR2 are KGHSH and LQKENI. The chain's CDR3 is CASSPNQGAGGNTIYF. The CDR3 coding sequence is TGTGCCAGCTCACCAAATCAGGGCGCAGGTGGAAACACCATATATTTT.

The CDR3 is CASSLGTGIGYTF. The CDR3 DNA reads as TGTGCCAGCAGTTTGGGAACAGGGATTGGCTACACCTTC. V is TRBV12-3 or TRBV12-4 and J is TRBJ1-2, with D possibly being TRBD1 (6 bases). V lost 3 bases to trimming and J lost 7 bases, with 12 bases between them. The CDR3 length is 13 residues.

The V call is TRBV5-4, the J call TRBJ1-2; TRBD1 is a possible D gene (5 bases). The germline CDR1 and CDR2 sequences are SGHNT and YYREEE (reference sequence). Trimming pared 5 bases from V and 7 bases from J, leaving 18 bases between. CDR3 length equals 14 residues. For the CDR3, the DNA is TGTGCCAGCAGTTCCCAGGACAACTTATCTGGCTACACCTTC. Translating gives CASSSQDNLSGYTF.

The genes are TRBV7-9 and TRBJ2-3; no definite D call. CDR3 size: 12 residues. V was trimmed by 7 bases and J by 6 bases, leaving 11 bases between them. The germline V gene has CDR1 SEHNR and CDR2 FQNEAQ (reference sequence). CDR3 sequence: CASTTIQDTQYF. The CDR3 nucleotides read TGTGCCAGCACAACCATCCAGGATACGCAGTATTTT. The variable domain in full, completed from reference TRBV7-9 and TRBJ2-3, reads DTGVSQNPRHKITKRGQNVTFRCDPISEHNRLYWYRQTLGQGPEFLTYFQNEAQLEKSRLLSDRFSAERPKGSFSTLEIQRTEQGDSAMYLCASTTIQDTQYFGPGTRLTVL.

This clone showed up just a few times. This chain joins TRBV6-4 and TRBJ2-3, with D perhaps TRBD2 (5 bases). This CDR3 has 16 residues. Trimming pared 0 bases from V and 1 base from J, leaving 11 bases between. Germline-derived CDR1 and CDR2 are MRHNA and SNTAGT. CDR3 loop: CASSDSGDGGTDTQYF. CDR3 sequence (DNA): TGTGCCAGCAGTGACTCAGGAGACGGGGGCACAGATACGCAGTATTTT.

This sequence joins TRBV7-2 and TRBJ2-5; TRBD2 is a possible D gene (6 bases). The CDR3 has 13 amino acids. CDR1 is SGHTA and CDR2 is FQGNSA in the germline V gene. Between the trimmed V and J ends, which lost 5 bases and 5 bases, there was a span of 12 bases. In DNA, the CDR3 is TGTGCCAGCAGCGGGGGACTGATGGAGACCCAGTACTTC. Protein: CASSGGLMETQYF.

This CDR3 reads CASSRQTNYEQYF. The CDR3 coding sequence is TGTGCCAGCAGCCGACAGACCAACTACGAGCAGTACTTC. The chain has TRBV7-2 and TRBJ2-7; D is perhaps TRBD1 (5 bases). This CDR3 is 13 amino acids long. The V end was cut by 5 bases, the J end by 3 bases, with 11 bases between. From germline, CDR1 is SGHTA and CDR2 FQGNSA.

The J gene is TRBJ2-3, the V gene TRBV24-1, with no clear D. Germline V gene data show CDR1 as KGHDR and CDR2 as SFDVKD. The CDR3 spans 15 residues. V lost 9 bases and J lost 0, with 15 bases in between. CDR3 DNA: TGTGCCACCCAACCGCGTGGAGAAAGCACAGATACGCAGTATTTT. It codes for CATQPRGESTDTQYF.

In DNA, the CDR3 is TGTGCCAGCAGTTTAACCCCCCGGGACATCTATAATTCACCCCTCCACTTT. This gives the protein CASSLTPRDIYNSPLHF. This rearrangement joins TRBV27 to TRBJ1-6; D is possibly TRBD1 (6 bases). Germline CDR1 MNHEY, CDR2 SMNVEV (reference sequence). This CDR3 is built from 17 residues. The V end was cut by 2 bases, the J end by 3 bases, with 14 bases between.

This clone showed up just once. The V call is TRBV2, the J call TRBJ2-3, with 8 bases fitting TRBD2. V trimming: 2 bases; J trimming: 0 bases; junction bases outside the gene matches: 7. CDR1 and CDR2 (germline): SNHLY, FYNNEI. The CDR3 covers 17 residues. As DNA, the CDR3 is TGTGCCAGCAGTGAACGAGGGACTAGTTTGAGCACAGATACGCAGTATTTT. Protein: CASSERGTSLSTDTQYF.

This chain uses TRBV5-1 with TRBJ1-2, with D unclear. The V end was cut by 0 bases, the J end by 0 bases, with 6 bases between. The germline V gene has CDR1 SGHRS and CDR2 YFSETQ. The CDR3 is 14 residues long. CDR3 in amino acids: CASSLGGTNYGYTF. The CDR3 DNA follows: TGCGCCAGCAGCTTGGGCGGTACTAACTATGGCTACACCTTC.

The gene calls are TRBV7-8 and TRBJ2-1; 10 nucleotides align to TRBD2. CDR1 and CDR2 (germline): SGHVS, FQNEAQ. Trimming removed 4 bases from V and 9 bases from J; junction bases left unmatched: 12. This CDR3 contains 16 residues. In DNA form, the CDR3 reads TGTGCCAGCAGCTACCCCACCAGCGGGGGGGTTGGTGAGCAGTTCTTC. This encodes CASSYPTSGGVGEQFF.

This chain uses TRBV13 with TRBJ2-3; 9 bases are a match to TRBD1. Trimming took 4 bases from V and 6 from J; bases not matched to a gene: 8. This CDR3 has 15 amino acids. CDR1 and CDR2 (germline): PRHDT, FYEKMQ (reference sequence). The CDR3 sequence: CASSSDRGPTDTQYF. The CDR3 nucleotides read TGTGCCAGCAGCTCGGACAGGGGCCCGACGGATACGCAGTATTTT.

The chain employs TRBV10-3 and TRBJ1-4; 9 bases are shared with TRBD1. J was trimmed by 3 bases and V by 6 bases; bases with no gene match: 2. Looked up from germline, CDR1 is ENHRY and CDR2 is SYGVKD. The CDR3 spans 14 residues. The CDR3 reads CAIRGTGPNEKLFF. DNA for the CDR3: TGTGCCATCAGGGGGACAGGGCCTAATGAAAAACTGTTTTTT.

V usage is TRBV7-2 and J usage is TRBJ2-1; 9 bases align to TRBD2. V gave up 1 base and J gave up 8 bases; unmatched junction bases: 6. Germline V gives CDR1 SGHTA, CDR2 FQGNSA. This CDR3 comprises 15 residues. Here the CDR3 reads CASSLVSGGWDEQFF. DNA of the CDR3: TGTGCCAGCAGCTTAGTAAGCGGGGGGTGGGATGAGCAGTTCTTC.

The chain uses TRBV18 and TRBJ1-1, with 7 bases aligning to TRBD1. In germline, CDR1 is KGHSH, CDR2 LQKENI. V shed 2 bases and J 6 bases; nucleotides not matched to a gene: 3. The CDR3 consists of 13 residues. The CDR3 DNA is TGTGCCAGCTCACCAAATCAGGGGGCTGAAGCTTTCTTT. This translates into CASSPNQGAEAFF.

The rearrangement uses TRBV6-5 and TRBJ2-3, with D perhaps TRBD1 (5 bases). CDR3 length: 13 amino acids. Trimming left V 7 bases short and J 5 bases short, with 13 bases between. Germline V gives CDR1 MNHEY, CDR2 SVGAGI. The DNA for the CDR3 is TGTGCCAGCACCCCAAAGGGGCGAGATACGCAGTATTTT. Translated: CASTPKGRDTQYF.

The gene calls are TRBV7-9 and TRBJ2-3, with 8 bases that match TRBD2. Germline V gene data show CDR1 as SEHNR and CDR2 as FQNEAQ (reference sequence). This CDR3 spans 10 amino acids. V lost 5 bases, J lost 13 bases, and 2 bases stayed unmatched. This CDR3 reads CASSPGGEYF. DNA of the CDR3: TGTGCCAGCAGCCCGGGAGGGGAGTATTTT. Using reference TRBV7-9 and TRBJ2-3 for the parts outside the CDR3, the full variable domain is DTGVSQNPRHKITKRGQNVTFRCDPISEHNRLYWYRQTLGQGPEFLTYFQNEAQLEKSRLLSDRFSAERPKGSFSTLEIQRTEQGDSAMYLCASSPGGEYFGPGTRLTVL.

The genes are TRBV27 and TRBJ2-3; TRBD1 might be the D (5 bases). CDR1 MNHEY and CDR2 SMNVEV come from the germline V gene (reference sequence). The length of the CDR3 is 16 residues. Trimming took off 4 bases at V and 6 bases at J, with 20 bases between the two ends. The CDR3, as DNA: TGTGCCAGCAGTTCGCCGACAGCCCCAATCCCCGATACGCAGTATTTT. Protein product: CASSSPTAPIPDTQYF.

This clone has only one observation. The chain uses TRBV9 and TRBJ2-7, with no clear D. Trimming took 0 bases from V and 3 from J, leaving 10 bases between them. Germline CDR1 and CDR2: SGDLS and YYNGEE. CDR3 length: 14 residues. The CDR3 nucleotides are TGTGCCAGCAGCGTAGACGACAAGTACTACGAGCAGTACTTC. This codes for CASSVDDKYYEQYF.

This clone was seen just once. V gene TRBV7-3 combines with J gene TRBJ2-2; perhaps TRBD2 as D (5 bases). The V gene's germline CDR1 is SGHTA and CDR2 FQGTGA. Trimming pared 1 base from V and 5 bases from J, leaving 11 bases between. The CDR3 is made up of 15 amino acids. DNA for the CDR3: TGTGCCAGCAGCTTAAGTGCGGGCATAACCGGGGAGCTGTTTTTT. Amino acid sequence: CASSLSAGITGELFF. The full variable domain, with the rest looked up from reference TRBV7-3 and TRBJ2-2, is GAGVSQTPSNKVTEKGKYVELRCDPISGHTALYWYRQSLGQGPEFLIYFQGTGAADDSGLPNDRFFAVRPEGSVSTLKIQRTERGDSAVYLCASSLSAGITGELFFGEGSRLTVL.